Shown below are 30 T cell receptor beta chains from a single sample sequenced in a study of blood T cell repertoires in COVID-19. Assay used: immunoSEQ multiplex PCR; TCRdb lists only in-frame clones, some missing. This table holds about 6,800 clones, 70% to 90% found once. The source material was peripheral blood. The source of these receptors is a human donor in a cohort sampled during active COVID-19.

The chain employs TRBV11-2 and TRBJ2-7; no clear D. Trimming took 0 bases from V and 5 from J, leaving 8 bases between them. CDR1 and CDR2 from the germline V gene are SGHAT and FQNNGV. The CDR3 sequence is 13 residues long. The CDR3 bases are TGTGCCAGCAGCTTAGACAGGCTTGACGAGCAGTACTTC. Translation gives CASSLDRLDEQYF.

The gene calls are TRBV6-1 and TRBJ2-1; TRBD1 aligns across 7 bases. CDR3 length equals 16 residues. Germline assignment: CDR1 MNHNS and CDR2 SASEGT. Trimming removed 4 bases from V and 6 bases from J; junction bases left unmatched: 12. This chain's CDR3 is CASSALQGFFGNEQFF. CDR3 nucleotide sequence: TGTGCCAGCAGTGCTTTACAGGGGTTCTTTGGCAATGAGCAGTTCTTC.

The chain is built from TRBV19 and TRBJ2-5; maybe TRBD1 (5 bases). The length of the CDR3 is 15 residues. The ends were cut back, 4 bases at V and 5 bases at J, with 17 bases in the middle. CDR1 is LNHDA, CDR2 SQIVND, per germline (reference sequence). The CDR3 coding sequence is TGTGCCAGTAGTAGGGATCCGGGCAGGGTGGAGACCCAGTACTTC. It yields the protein CASSRDPGRVETQYF.

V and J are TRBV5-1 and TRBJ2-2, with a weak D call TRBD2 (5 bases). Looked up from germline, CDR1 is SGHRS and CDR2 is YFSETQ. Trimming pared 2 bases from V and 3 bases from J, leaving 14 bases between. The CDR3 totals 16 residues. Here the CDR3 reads CASSLTDLWDTGELFF. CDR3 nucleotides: TGCGCCAGCAGCTTAACGGACTTGTGGGACACCGGGGAGCTGTTTTTT.

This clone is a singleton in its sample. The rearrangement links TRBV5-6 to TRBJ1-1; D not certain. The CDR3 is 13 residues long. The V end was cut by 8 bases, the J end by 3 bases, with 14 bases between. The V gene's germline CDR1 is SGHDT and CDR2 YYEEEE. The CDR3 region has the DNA TGTGCCAGTGGGGAGTTGTTGGACACTGAAGCTTTCTTT. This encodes CASGELLDTEAFF.

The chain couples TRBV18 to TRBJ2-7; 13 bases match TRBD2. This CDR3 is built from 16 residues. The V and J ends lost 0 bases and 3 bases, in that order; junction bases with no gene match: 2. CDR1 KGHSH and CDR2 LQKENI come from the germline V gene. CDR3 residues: CASSPPGLAGLYEQYF. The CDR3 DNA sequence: TGTGCCAGCTCACCACCGGGACTAGCGGGACTCTACGAGCAGTACTTC.

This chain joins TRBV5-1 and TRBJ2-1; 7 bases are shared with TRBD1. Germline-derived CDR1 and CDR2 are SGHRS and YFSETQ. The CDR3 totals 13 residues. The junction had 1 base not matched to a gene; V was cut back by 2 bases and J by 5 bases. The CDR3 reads CASSLGGHNEQFF. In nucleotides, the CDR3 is TGCGCCAGCAGCTTAGGGGGCCACAATGAGCAGTTCTTC.

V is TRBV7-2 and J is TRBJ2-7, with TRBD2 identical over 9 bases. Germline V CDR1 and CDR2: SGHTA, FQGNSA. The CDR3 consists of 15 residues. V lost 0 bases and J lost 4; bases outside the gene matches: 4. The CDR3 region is CASSLAGSGGYEQYF. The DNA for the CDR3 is TGTGCCAGCAGCTTAGCTGGTAGCGGGGGTTACGAGCAGTACTTC.

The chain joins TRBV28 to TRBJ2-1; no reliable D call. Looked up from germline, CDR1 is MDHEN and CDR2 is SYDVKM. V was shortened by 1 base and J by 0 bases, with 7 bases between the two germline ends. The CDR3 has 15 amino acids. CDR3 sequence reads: CASSLLSSSYNEQFF. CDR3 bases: TGTGCCAGCAGTTTATTATCCAGCTCCTACAATGAGCAGTTCTTC.

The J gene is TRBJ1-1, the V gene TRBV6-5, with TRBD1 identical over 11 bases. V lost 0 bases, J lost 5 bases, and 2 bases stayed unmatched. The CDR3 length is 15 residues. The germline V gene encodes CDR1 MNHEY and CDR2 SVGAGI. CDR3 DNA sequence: TGTGCCAGCAGTTACTCGGGGACAGGGGGGACTGAAGCTTTCTTT. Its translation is CASSYSGTGGTEAFF.

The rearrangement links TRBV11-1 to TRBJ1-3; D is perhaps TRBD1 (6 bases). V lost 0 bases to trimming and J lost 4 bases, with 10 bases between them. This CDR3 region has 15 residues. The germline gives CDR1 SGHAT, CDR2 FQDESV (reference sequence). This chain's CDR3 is CASSLASGHGNTIYF. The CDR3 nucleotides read TGTGCCAGCAGCTTAGCGTCGGGACACGGAAACACCATATATTTT.

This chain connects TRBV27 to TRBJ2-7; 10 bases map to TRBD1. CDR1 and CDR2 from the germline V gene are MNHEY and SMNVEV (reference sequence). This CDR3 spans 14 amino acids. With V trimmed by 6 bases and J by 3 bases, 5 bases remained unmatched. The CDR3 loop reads CASSPGTGDYEQYF. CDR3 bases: TGTGCCAGCAGCCCCGGGACAGGGGACTACGAGCAGTACTTC.

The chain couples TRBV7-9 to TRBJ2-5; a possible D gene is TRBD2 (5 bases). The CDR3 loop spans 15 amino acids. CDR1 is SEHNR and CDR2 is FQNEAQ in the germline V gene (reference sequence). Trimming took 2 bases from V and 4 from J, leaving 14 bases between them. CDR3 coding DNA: TGTGCCAGCAGCTTACGCCGGGGTGATGGAGAGACCCAGTACTTC. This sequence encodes CASSLRRGDGETQYF.

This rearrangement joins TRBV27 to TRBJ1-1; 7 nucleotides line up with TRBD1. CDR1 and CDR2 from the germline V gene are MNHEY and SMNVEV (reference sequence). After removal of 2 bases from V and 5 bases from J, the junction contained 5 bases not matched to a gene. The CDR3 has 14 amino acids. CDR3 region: CASSLTGAGTEAFF. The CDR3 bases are TGTGCCAGCAGTTTAACAGGGGCGGGTACTGAAGCTTTCTTT.

The DNA for the CDR3 is TGTGCCAGCTCCAGGAGACCAGGGTACGAGCAGTACTTC. Amino acid sequence: CASSRRPGYEQYF. This rearrangement joins TRBV3-1 (or the pseudogene TRBV3-2) to TRBJ2-7; a weak D match, TRBD1 (5 bases). V lost 8 bases to trimming and J lost 4 bases, with 15 bases between them. The CDR3 is 13 residues long. Germline-derived CDR1 and CDR2 are LGHDT and YNNKEL (reference sequence).

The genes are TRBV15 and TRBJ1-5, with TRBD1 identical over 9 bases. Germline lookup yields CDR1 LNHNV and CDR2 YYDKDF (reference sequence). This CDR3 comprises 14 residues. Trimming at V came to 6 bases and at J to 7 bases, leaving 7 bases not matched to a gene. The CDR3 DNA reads TGTGCCACCAGTAGGGACAGGGAAGGGCAGCCCCAGCATTTT. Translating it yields CATSRDREGQPQHF. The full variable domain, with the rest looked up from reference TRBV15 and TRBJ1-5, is DAMVIQNPRYQVTQFGKPVTLSCSQTLNHNVMYWYQQKSSQAPKLLFHYYDKDFNNEADTPDNFQSRRPNTSFCFLDIRSPGLGDTAMYLCATSRDREGQPQHFGDGTRLSIL.

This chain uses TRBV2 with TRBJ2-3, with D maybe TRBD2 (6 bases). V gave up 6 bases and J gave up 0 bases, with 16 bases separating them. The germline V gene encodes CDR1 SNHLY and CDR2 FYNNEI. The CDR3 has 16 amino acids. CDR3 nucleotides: TGTGCCAGCAGCAGCGGGTGGGCAACTAGCACAGATACGCAGTATTTT. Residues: CASSSGWATSTDTQYF.

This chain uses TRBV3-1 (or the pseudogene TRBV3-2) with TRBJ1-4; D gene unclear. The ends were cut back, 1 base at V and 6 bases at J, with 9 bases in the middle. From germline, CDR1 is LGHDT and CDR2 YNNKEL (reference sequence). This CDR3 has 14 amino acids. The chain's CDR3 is CASSQVSGYEKLFF. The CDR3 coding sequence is TGTGCCAGCAGCCAAGTTTCGGGGTATGAAAAACTGTTTTTT.

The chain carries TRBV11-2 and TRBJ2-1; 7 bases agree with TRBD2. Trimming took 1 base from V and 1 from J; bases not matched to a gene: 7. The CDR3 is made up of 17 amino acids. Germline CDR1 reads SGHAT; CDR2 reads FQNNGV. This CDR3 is CASSLAAGSGSYNEQFF. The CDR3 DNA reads TGTGCCAGCAGCTTAGCAGCGGGGTCGGGATCCTACAATGAGCAGTTCTTC.

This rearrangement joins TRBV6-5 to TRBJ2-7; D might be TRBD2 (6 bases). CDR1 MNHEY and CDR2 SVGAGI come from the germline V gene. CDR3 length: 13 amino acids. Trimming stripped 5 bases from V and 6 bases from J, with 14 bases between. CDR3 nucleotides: TGTGCCAGCAGTACTAGCCTACGTGGCGAGCAGTACTTC. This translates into CASSTSLRGEQYF.

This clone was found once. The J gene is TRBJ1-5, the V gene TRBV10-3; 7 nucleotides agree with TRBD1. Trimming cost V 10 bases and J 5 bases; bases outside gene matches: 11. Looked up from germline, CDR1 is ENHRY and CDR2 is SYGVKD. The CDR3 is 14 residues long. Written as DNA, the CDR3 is TGTGCCACCTCCGACAGGGAGGTAGATCAGCCCCAGCATTTT. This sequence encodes CATSDREVDQPQHF.

CDR3 bases: TGTGCCAGCACCTTCGGGGGGAAAATCAACACTGAAGCTTTCTTT. Translated, it gives CASTFGGKINTEAFF. The chain is built from TRBV11-1 and TRBJ1-1; a weak D match, TRBD1 (5 bases). Germline CDR1 is SGHAT and CDR2 is FQDESV (reference sequence). This CDR3 spans 15 amino acids. V shed 7 bases and J shed 2 bases, with 17 bases lying between them. The full variable domain, its missing parts supplied by reference TRBV11-1 and TRBJ1-1, is EAEVAQSPRYKITEKSQAVAFWCDPISGHATLYWYRQILGQGPELLVQFQDESVVDDSQLPKDRFSAERLKGVDSTLKIQPAELGDSAMYLCASTFGGKINTEAFFGQGTRLTVV.

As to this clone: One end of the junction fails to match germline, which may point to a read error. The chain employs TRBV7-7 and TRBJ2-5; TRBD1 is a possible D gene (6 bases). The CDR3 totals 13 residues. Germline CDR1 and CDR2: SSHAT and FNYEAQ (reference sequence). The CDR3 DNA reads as TGTGCTAGCAGCTTAGGACAGCAAGAGACCCAGTACTTC. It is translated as CASSLGQQETQYF. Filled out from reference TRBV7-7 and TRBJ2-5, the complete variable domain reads GAGVSQSPRYKVTKRGQDVTLRCDPISSHATLYWYQQALGQGPEFLTYFNYEAQPDKSGLPSDRFSAERPEGSISTLTIQRTEQRDSAMYRCASSLGQQETQYFGPGTRLLVL.

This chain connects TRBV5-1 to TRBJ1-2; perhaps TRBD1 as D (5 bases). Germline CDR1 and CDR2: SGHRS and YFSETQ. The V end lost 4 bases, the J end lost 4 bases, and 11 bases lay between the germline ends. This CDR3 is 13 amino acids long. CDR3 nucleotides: TGCGCCAGCAGCGACGCGGGACCCTATGGCTACACCTTC. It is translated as CASSDAGPYGYTF.

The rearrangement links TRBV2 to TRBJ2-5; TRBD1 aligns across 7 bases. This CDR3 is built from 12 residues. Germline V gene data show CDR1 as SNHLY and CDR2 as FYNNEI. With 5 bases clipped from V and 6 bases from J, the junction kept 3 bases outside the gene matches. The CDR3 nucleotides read TGTGCCAGCAGTCGGGACAGTCAGACCCAGTACTTC. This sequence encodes CASSRDSQTQYF.

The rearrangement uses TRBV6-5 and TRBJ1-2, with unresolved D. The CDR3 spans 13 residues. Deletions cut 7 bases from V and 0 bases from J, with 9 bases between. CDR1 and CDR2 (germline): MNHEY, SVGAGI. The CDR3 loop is CASTSVTNYGYTF. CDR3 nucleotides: TGTGCCAGCACCAGCGTTACTAACTATGGCTACACCTTC.

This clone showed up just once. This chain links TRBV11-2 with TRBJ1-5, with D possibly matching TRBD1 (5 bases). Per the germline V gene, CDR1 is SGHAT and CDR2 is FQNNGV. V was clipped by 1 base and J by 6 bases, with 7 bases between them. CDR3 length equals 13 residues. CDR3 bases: TGTGCCAGCAGCTTAGTCCAGGGTCAGCCCCAGCATTTT. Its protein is CASSLVQGQPQHF.

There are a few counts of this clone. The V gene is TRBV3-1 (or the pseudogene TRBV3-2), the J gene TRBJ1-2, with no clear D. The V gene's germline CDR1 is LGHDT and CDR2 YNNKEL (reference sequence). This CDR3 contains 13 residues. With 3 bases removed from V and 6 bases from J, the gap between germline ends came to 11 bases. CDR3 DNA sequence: TGTGCCAGCAGCCACGGCGGGTATAATGGCTACACCTTC. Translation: CASSHGGYNGYTF.

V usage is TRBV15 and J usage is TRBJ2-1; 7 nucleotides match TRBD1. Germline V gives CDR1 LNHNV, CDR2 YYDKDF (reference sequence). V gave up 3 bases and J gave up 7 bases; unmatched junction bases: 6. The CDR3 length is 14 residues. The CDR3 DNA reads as TGTGCCACCAGCAGTCCGGGACAGAATAATGAGCAGTTCTTC. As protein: CATSSPGQNNEQFF.

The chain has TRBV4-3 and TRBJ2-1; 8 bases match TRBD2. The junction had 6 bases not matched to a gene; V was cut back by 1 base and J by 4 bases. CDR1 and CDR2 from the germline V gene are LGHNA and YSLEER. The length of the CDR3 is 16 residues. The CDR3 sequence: CASSQGGSGTYNEQFF. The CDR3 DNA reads TGCGCCAGCAGCCAAGGTGGTAGCGGGACGTACAATGAGCAGTTCTTC.